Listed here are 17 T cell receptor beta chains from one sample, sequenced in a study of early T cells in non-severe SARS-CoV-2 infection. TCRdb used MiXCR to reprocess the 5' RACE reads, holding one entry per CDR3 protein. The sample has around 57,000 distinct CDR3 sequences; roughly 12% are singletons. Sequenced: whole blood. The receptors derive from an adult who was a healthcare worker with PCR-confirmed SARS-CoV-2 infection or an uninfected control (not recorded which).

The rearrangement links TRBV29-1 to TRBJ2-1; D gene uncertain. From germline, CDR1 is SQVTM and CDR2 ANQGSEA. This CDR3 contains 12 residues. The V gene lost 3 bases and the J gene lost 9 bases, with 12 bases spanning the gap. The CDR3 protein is CSVDPGFLEQFF. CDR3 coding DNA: TGCAGCGTTGACCCCGGGTTTCTTGAGCAGTTCTTC.

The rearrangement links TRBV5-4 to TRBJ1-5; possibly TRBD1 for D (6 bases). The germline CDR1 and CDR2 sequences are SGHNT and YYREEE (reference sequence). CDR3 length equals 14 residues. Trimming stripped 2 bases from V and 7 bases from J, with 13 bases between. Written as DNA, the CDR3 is TGTGCCAGCAGCTTTGGGGGCGCAGAGCAGCCCCAGCATTTT. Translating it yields CASSFGGAEQPQHF.

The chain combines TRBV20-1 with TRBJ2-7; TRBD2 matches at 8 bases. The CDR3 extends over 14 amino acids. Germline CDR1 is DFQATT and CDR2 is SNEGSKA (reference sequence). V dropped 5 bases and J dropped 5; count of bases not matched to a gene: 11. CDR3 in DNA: TGCAGTGCTCGTGAGCGGGAGTTTAAGGACGAGCAGTACTTC. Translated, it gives CSAREREFKDEQYF.

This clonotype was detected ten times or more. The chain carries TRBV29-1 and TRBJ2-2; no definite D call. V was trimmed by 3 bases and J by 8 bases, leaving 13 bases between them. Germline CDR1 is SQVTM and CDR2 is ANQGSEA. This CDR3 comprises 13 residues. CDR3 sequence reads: CSVDADIGGELFF. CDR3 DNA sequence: TGCAGCGTTGACGCGGATATTGGGGGGGAGCTGTTTTTT.

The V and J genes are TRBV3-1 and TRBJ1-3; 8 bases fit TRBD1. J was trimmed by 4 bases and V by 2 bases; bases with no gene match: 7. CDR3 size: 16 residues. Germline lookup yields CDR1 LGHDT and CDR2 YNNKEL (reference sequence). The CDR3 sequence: CASSQYTGTGGNTIYF. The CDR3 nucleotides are TGTGCCAGCAGCCAATATACCGGGACAGGAGGAAACACCATATATTTT.

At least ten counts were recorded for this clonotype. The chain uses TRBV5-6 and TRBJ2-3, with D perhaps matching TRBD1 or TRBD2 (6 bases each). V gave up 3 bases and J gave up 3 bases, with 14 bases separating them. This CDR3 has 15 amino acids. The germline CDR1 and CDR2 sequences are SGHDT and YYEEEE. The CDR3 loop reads CASSSKGGLTDTQYF. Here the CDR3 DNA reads TGTGCCAGCAGCTCAAAGGGGGGTTTAACAGATACGCAGTATTTT.

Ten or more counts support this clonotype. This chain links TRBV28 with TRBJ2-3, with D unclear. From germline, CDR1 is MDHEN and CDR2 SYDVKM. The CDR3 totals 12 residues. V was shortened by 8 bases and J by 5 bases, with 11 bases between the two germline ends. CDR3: CASCGFGDTQYF. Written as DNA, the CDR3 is TGTGCCAGCTGTGGATTTGGAGATACGCAGTATTTT.

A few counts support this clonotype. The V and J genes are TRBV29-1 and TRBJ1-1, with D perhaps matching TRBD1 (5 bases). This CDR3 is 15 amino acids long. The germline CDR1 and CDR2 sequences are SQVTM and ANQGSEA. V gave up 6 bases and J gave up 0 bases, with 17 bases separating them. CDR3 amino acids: CSVGGGWGMNTEAFF. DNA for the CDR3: TGCAGCGTGGGCGGGGGATGGGGAATGAACACTGAAGCTTTCTTT.

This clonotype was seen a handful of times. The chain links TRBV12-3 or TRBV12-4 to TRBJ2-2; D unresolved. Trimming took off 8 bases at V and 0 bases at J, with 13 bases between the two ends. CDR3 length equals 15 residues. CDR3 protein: CASQTSHANTGELFF. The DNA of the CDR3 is TGTGCCAGCCAAACAAGCCACGCGAACACCGGGGAGCTGTTTTTT.

CDR3 nucleotide sequence: TGTGCCAGCAGTTACTCGAGTGGGGGGGAAGCTTTCTTT. Residues: CASSYSSGGEAFF. V and J are TRBV6-5 and TRBJ1-1, with D maybe TRBD1 (5 bases). The V end lost 0 bases, the J end lost 8 bases, and 10 bases lay between the germline ends. Per germline, CDR1 MNHEY and CDR2 SVGAGI. The CDR3 is made up of 13 amino acids.

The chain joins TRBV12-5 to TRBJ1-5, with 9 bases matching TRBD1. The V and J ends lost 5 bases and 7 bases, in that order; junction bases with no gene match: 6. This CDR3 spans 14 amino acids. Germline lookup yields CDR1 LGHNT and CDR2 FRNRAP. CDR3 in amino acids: CASGQGQGKQPQHF. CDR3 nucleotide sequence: TGTGCTAGTGGTCAGGGACAGGGTAAACAGCCCCAGCATTTT.

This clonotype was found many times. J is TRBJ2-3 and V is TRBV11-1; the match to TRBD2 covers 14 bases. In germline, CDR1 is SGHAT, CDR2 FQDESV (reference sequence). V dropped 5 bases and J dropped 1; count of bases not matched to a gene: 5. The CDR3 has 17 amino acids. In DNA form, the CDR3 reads TGTGCCAGCAGCCTCGGGACTAGCGGGGGTCGCACAGATACGCAGTATTTT. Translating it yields CASSLGTSGGRTDTQYF.

In DNA, the CDR3 is TGCAGTGCAGGGACGGAACCCTACGAGCAGTACTTC. It translates to CSAGTEPYEQYF. The chain is built from TRBV20-1 and TRBJ2-7; D may be TRBD1 or TRBD2 (5 bases each). The ends were cut back, 6 bases at V and 2 bases at J, with 11 bases in the middle. CDR1 and CDR2 (germline): DFQATT, SNEGSKA (reference sequence). The CDR3 length is 12 residues.

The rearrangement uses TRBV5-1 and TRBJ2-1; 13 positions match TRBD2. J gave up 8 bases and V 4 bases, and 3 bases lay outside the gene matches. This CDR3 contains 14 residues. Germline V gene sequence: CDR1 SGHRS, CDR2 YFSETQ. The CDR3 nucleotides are TGCGCCAGCAGCGTAGGACTAGCGGGAGATGAGCAGTTCTTC. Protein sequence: CASSVGLAGDEQFF. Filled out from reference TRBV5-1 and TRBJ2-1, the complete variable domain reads KAGVTQTPRYLIKTRGQQVTLSCSPISGHRSVSWYQQTPGQGLQFLFEYFSETQRNKGNFPGRFSGRQFSNSRSEMNVSTLELGDSALYLCASSVGLAGDEQFFGPGTRLTVL.

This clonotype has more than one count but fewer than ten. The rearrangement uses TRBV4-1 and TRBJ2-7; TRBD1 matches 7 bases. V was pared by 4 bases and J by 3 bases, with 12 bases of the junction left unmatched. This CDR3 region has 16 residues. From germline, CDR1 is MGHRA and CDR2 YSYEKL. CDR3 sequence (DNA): TGCGCCAGCAGCCCCCACCGTGGGGACAGTTTCTACGAGCAGTACTTC. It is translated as CASSPHRGDSFYEQYF.

The CDR3 is CASSTGYREQYF. DNA of the CDR3: TGTGCCAGCAGTACAGGGTACCGCGAGCAGTACTTC. The chain joins TRBV12-3 or TRBV12-4 to TRBJ2-7; maybe TRBD1 (6 bases). V was cut by 5 bases and J by 6 bases, with 11 bases left in between. The length of the CDR3 is 12 residues.

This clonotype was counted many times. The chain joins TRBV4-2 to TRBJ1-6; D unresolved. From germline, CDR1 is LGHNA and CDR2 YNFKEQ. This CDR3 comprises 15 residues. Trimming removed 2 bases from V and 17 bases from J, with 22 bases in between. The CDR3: CASSQSPRTGGLFHF. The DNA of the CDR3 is TGTGCCAGCAGCCAATCCCCCCGGACCGGCGGACTCTTCCACTTT.